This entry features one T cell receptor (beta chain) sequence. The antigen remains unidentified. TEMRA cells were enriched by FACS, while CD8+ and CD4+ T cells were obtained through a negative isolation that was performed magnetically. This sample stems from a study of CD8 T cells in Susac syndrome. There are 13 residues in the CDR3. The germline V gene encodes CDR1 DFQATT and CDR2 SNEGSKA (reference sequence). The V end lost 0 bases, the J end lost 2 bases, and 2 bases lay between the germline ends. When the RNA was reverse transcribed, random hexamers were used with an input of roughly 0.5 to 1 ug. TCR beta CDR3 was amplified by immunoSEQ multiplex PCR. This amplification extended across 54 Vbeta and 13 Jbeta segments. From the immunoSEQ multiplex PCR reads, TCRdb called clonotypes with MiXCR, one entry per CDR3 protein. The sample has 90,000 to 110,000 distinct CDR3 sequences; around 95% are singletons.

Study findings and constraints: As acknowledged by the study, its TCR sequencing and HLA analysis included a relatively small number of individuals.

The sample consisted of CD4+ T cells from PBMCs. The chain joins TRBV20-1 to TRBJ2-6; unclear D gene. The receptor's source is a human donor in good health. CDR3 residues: CSARDTGANVLTF. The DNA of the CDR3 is TGCAGTGCTAGAGATACTGGGGCCAACGTCCTGACTTTC.